This record concerns one T cell receptor beta chain sequence. The specificity of this receptor is unknown. No per-base quality is available; no much larger clone lies one base away. This record comes from a study of blood T cell repertoires in COVID-19 (dated by TCRdb to 2019 to 2021). Looking at the study overall: Samples from collaborators originated in the United States, Italy and Spain and spanned both the acute and convalescent phases of COVID-19. The prospective study material was composed of cDNA or gDNA derived from T cells, B-cell-depleted T cells, or PBMCs. Subjects who had been exposed to COVID-19, were actively infected with it, or had recovered from it provided the deeply sampled blood TCRbeta repertoires that made up the dataset. The repertoires were released in a freely available public database meant as a resource for research on the immune response to SARS-CoV-2. The samples were drawn from the first 160 participants of the ongoing ImmuneRACE study and from 1,254 subjects provided by 6 global collaborators. Sample metadata almost always included a de-identified subject ID, COVID-19 status, age in years and sex. Where available, HLA class I and class II types were taken from metadata supplied by the sample provider and were not determined by assay-based typing.

In Seattle, one collaborating source enrolled patients while the infection was active and tracked those patients longitudinally over the course of disease. Each collaborating institution followed its own protocols to collect whole blood in K2EDTA tubes. For TCRbeta analysis, collaborators shipped samples as frozen whole blood, isolated PBMCs, or DNA extracted from either of those sample types. Here V drops 5 bases and J drops 4 bases, and the junction holds 7 bases not matched to any gene. Measured from the cysteine to the phenylalanine, the CDR3 is 14 residues long. The only DNA kept is the CDR3, 42 bases in frame from the first base. The germline V gene (reference sequence) supplies CDR1 LNHDA and CDR2 SQIVND. Results the study describes overall, beyond this receptor: The amount of clinical and demographic metadata varied by source and participant and was provided uncurated.

TCRbeta CDR3 regions were amplified from genomic DNA using the immunoSEQ Assay, a bias-controlled multiplex PCR. Per the source publication's procedure: Nucleated cell counts per sample were estimated from amplification of reference gene primers within the assay. To quantify the absolute abundance of each unique TCRbeta CDR3 rearrangement, sequence reads were collapsed and filtered. For each sample, productive Simpson clonality was calculated by taking the square root of Simpson's diversity index across productive rearrangements. Drawn from immuneACCESS, this table holds only the in-frame rearrangements with V and J called that TCRdb kept. Clones are partly lost; checked studies trace under half to an unresolved V gene and leave the rest unexplained. V and J calls and clone size follow that table, whereas D and trimming were derived from the DNA. This sample is represented by about 410,000 clones; around 89% of them were singletons. In total, the top ten clones hold about 1.6% of the sample.

The V and J segments used are TRBV19 and TRBJ2-5, with TRBD1 matching 7 junction bases. Material for sequencing was peripheral blood. This receptor was identified in a woman aged 40 to 49 with COVID-19, enrolled during active disease. The nucleotide sequence is given as TGTGCCAGTAGTTCAACAGGGGCCCGAGAGACCCAGTACTTC. This encodes CASSSTGARETQYF.